This note documents a single T cell receptor beta chain sequence. As yet, its antigen is unknown. The V gene lost 6 bases and the J gene lost 11 bases, with 25 bases spanning the gap. The CDR3 contains 15 residues. Germline V lookup: CDR1 MNHNY, CDR2 SVGAGI (reference sequence). The library was made from cDNA and included unique molecular identifiers. Between about 0.85 and 10 million T cells gave rise to 500,000 to 600,000 cDNA molecules. TCRdb redid the calling of the PCR reads with MiXCR, one entry per CDR3 protein. The sample shows approximately 360,000 distinct CDR3 sequences, around 37% of them seen only once. This entry comes from a study of post-analysis software for immune sequencing data. In the study overall: There were relapsing-remitting, secondary progressive and progressive-relapsing multiple sclerosis among the disease courses included. Study conclusions and caveats: People with multiple sclerosis had a significantly lower normalized Chao1 diversity than controls did. Roughly five TRBV segments appeared more often in patients than in controls, and TRBV5-6, TRBV5-1 and TRBV20-1 were among these. By F measure, strong co-clustering occurred among samples prepared in the same batch.

The chain combines TRBV6-6 with TRBJ2-5; perhaps TRBD1 as D (5 bases). This receptor was identified in a girl under 18 with multiple sclerosis. Material: blood. DNA of the CDR3: TGTGCCAGCAGCTCCGGACAACCCCCATCCTACGTGCAGTACTTC. Encoded protein: CASSSGQPPSYVQYF.